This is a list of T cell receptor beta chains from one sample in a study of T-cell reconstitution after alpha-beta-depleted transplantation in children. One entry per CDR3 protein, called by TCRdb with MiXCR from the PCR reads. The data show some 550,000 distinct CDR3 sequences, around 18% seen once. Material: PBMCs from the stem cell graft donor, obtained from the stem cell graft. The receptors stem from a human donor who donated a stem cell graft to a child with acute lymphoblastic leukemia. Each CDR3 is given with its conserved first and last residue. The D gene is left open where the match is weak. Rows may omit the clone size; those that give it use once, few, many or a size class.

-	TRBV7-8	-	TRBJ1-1	TGTGCCAGCAGCTTAAAGGAGGGACCCACTGAAGCTTTCTTT	CASSLKEGPTEAFF
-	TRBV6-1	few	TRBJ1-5	TGTGCCAGCCGGGAGGGTACAGGGAAACAGCCCCAGCATTTT	CASREGTGKQPQHF
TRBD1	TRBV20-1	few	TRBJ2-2	TGCAGTGCAGATCGGACAGGGAAAGCCGGGGAGCTGTTTTTT	CSADRTGKAGELFF
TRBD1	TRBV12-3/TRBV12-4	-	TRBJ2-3	TGTGCCAGCAGTGCCCGGACAGGGGATGATACGCAGTATTTT	CASSARTGDDTQYF
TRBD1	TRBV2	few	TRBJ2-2	TGTGCCAGCAGTCCAGGGACAGGGGAGAACACCGGGGAGCTGTTTTTT	CASSPGTGENTGELFF
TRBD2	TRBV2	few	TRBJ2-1	TGTGCCAGCAACCCGGGACTAGCATACAATGAGCAGTTCTTC	CASNPGLAYNEQFF
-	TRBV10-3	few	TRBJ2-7	TGTGCCATCAGTGAGGGGTTCTCCTACGAGCAGTACTTC	CAISEGFSYEQYF
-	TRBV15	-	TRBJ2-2	TGTGCCACCAGCAGAGCCCGTTTCACCGGGGAGCTGTTTTTT	CATSRARFTGELFF
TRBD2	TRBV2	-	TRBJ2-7	TGTGCCAGCAGTCGCCCAACCGGACTAGCGGGAGTCTACGAGCAGTACTTC	CASSRPTGLAGVYEQYF
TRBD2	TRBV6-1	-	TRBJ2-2	TGTGCCAGCAGTGAAGTTGGGCTAGCGGCGAACACCGGGGAGCTGTTTTTT	CASSEVGLAANTGELFF
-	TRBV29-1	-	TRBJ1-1	TGCAGCGTGATGAGGGACACCCTGGACACTGAAGCTTTCTTT	CSVMRDTLDTEAFF
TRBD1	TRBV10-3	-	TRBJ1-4	TGTGCCATCAGTGATATTGGGACAGCTAATGAAAAACTGTTTTTT	CAISDIGTANEKLFF
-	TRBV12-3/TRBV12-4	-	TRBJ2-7	TGTGCCAGCAGTTTTGAGGAGACGCAGGAGCAGTACTTC	CASSFEETQEQYF
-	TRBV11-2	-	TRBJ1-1	TGTGCCAGCAGCTCCTTGCGGGACGGGCTCAGATACACTGAAGCTTTCTTT	CASSSLRDGLRYTEAFF
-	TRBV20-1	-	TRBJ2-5	TGCAGTGCGAGGAAGGCGGCAGGGGAGACCCAGTACTTC	CSARKAAGETQYF
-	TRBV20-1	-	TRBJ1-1	TGCAGTGCTCTTAATTTTCACAACCAGGTCTGGATAAAGGAAGCTTTCTTT	CSALNFHNQVWIKEAFF
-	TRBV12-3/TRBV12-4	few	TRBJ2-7	TGTGCCAGCAGTTTAACGGCAGACGAGCAGTACTTC	CASSLTADEQYF
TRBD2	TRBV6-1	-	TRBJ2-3	TGTGCCAGCAGGCGCCCCGGGACTAGCGGGAGCACAGATACGCAGTATTTT	CASRRPGTSGSTDTQYF
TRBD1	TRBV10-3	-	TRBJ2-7	TGTGCCATCAGAGACAGGGGCCCCTACGAGCAGTACTTC	CAIRDRGPYEQYF
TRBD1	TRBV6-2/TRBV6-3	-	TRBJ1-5	TGTGCCAGCAGTTCCTTCCGGGACAGGGCCGGCAATCAGCCCCAGCATTTT	CASSSFRDRAGNQPQHF
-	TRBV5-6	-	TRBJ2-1	TGTGCCAGCAGCTTCACGGACAGAGTTAATGAGCAGTTCTTC	CASSFTDRVNEQFF
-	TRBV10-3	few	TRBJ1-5	TGTGCCATCAGTGATTTGGCTCAGCCCCAGCATTTT	CAISDLAQPQHF
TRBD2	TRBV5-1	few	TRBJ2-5	TGCGCCAGCAGATCCCAGACTAGCGGGAGGAGAGAGACCCAGTACTTC	CASRSQTSGRRETQYF
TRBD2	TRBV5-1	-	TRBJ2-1	TGCGCCAGCAGCTGGACTATAGCGGGAGGGGAATACAATGAGCAGTTCTTC	CASSWTIAGGEYNEQFF
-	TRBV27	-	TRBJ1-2	TGTGCCAGCGCCTCTCCCTCCCCGGACTATGGCTACACCTTC	CASASPSPDYGYTF
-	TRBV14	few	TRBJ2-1	TGTGCCAGCAGCCCGCGGCGCCCCGGCTACAATGAGCAGTTCTTC	CASSPRRPGYNEQFF
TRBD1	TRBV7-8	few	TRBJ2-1	TGTGCCAGCAGTCAGGGACAGGGGGTGTTGAGTGAGCAGTTCTTC	CASSQGQGVLSEQFF
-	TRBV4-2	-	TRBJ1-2	TGTGCCAGCAGCCCCGGACTCCTCCAGGGCTACACCTTC	CASSPGLLQGYTF
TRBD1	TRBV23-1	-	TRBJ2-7	TGCGCCAGCAGCAGGGGGCTGTGCCACGAGCAGTACTTC	CASSRGLCHEQYF
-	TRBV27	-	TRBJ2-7	TGTGCCAGCAACTCCGGGACATCCGAGCGGCAGTACTTC	CASNSGTSERQYF
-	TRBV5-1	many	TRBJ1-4	TGCGCCAGCAGCGTCGGGCCCGGGGAAAAACTGTTTTTT	CASSVGPGEKLFF
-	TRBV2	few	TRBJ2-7	TGTGCCAGCTTTAGCGGCCCCGGGCAGTACTTC	CASFSGPGQYF
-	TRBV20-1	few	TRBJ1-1	TGCAGTGCTACCGTGGGACACGACGGGTCTTTCTTT	CSATVGHDGSFF
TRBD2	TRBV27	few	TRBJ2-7	TGTGCCAGCAGTTTAGGAGGGAGGGGCGCCTACGAGCAGTACTTC	CASSLGGRGAYEQYF
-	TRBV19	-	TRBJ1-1	TGTGCCAGTAGTATACAACGGTTCGCGGAGGAAGCTTTCTTT	CASSIQRFAEEAFF
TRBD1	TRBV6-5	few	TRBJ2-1	TGTGCCAGCAGTTACTTGGGACAGGACCATGAGCAGTTCTTC	CASSYLGQDHEQFF
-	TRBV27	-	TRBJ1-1	TGTGCCAGCAGTTCGTCAGGGGTTCGAGCTTTCTTT	CASSSSGVRAFF
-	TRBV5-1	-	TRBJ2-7	TGCGCCAGCAGCTTTGGGGACGGGGCTTTGAATTTCTACGAGCAGTACTTC	CASSFGDGALNFYEQYF
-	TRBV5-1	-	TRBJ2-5	TGCGCCAGCAGCTTGTTCCCGGGGGAGGAGACCCAGTACTTC	CASSLFPGEETQYF
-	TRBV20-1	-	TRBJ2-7	TGCAGTGCTAGAGGACAAGTGCCTCCCTACGAGCAGTACTTC	CSARGQVPPYEQYF
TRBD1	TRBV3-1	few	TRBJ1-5	TGTGCCAGCAGCCCGACAGGGGTGGCCAATCAGCCCCAGCATTTT	CASSPTGVANQPQHF
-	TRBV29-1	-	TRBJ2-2	TGCAGCGTTGATCTGGGTTGGGGCGCCGGGGAGCTGTTTTTT	CSVDLGWGAGELFF
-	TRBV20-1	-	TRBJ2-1	TGCAGTGCTAGAAAGCGAGTTGGATTGGATGAGCAGTTCTTC	CSARKRVGLDEQFF
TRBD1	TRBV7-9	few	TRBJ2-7	TGTGCCAGCAGCGCCCTAGACAGGGGCGAGCAGTACTTC	CASSALDRGEQYF
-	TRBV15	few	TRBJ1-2	TGTGCCACCAGCGAGGACAATTCCCTATATGGCTACACCTTC	CATSEDNSLYGYTF
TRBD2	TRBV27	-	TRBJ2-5	TGTGCCAGCAGTCCCGTTGGGACTAGCGGGAGGGCCTCGGGGACCCAGTACTTC	CASSPVGTSGRASGTQYF
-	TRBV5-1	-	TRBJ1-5	TGCGCCAGCAGCCCCCCCAGTAATCAGCCCCAGCATTTT	CASSPPSNQPQHF
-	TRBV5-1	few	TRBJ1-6	TGCGCCAGCAGCTTGGCGAGGGAAGGGGTCTCACCCCTCCACTTT	CASSLAREGVSPLHF
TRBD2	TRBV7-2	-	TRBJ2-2	TGTGCCAGCAGCTTAGCCTCCGGGACTAGCGGGAAGGGTGGGCTGTTTTTT	CASSLASGTSGKGGLFF
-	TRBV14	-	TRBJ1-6	TGTGCCAGCAGCCCGCGGGACTTTAAACGATCCTATAATTCACCCCTCCACTTT	CASSPRDFKRSYNSPLHF
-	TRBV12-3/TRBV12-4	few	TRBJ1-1	TGTGCCAGCAGTACTGGAACCGGAGAGCTGGAAGCTTTCTTT	CASSTGTGELEAFF
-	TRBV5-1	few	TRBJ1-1	TGCGCCAGCAGCTTGACAGGGTTCGCTGAAGCTTTCTTT	CASSLTGFAEAFF
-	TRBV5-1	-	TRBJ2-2	TGCGCCAGCAGCTTGGCCCTTACCGGGGAGCTGTTTTTT	CASSLALTGELFF
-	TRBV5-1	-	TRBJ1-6	TGCGCCATCAGCTCCGGACAGAGCTCCTATAATTCACCCCTCCACTTT	CAISSGQSSYNSPLHF
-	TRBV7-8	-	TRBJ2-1	TGTGCCAGCAGCTTAGAGGGGCAGAAAAATGAGCAGTTCTTC	CASSLEGQKNEQFF